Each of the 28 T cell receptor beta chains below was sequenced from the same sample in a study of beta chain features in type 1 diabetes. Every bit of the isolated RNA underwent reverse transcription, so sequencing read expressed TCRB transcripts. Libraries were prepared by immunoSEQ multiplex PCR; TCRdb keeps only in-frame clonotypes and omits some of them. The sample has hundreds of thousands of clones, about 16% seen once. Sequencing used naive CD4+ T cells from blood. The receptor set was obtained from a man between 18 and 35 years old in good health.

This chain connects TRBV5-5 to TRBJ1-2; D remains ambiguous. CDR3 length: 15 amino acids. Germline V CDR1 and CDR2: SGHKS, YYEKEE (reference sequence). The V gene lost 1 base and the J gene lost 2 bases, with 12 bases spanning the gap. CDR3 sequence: CASSLRAGANYGYTF. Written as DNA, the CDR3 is TGTGCCAGCAGCTTGAGGGCCGGAGCCAACTATGGCTACACCTTC. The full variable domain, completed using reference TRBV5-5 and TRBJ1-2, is DAGVTQSPTHLIKTRGQQVTLRCSPISGHKSVSWYQQVLGQGPQFIFQYYEKEERGRGNFPDRFSARQFPNYSSELNVNALLLGDSALYLCASSLRAGANYGYTFGSGTRLTVV.

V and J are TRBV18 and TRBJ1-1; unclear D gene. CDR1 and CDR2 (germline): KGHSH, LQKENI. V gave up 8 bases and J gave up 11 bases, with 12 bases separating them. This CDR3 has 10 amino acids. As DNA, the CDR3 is TGTGCCAGCCAACACATCGAGGCTTTCTTT. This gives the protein CASQHIEAFF.

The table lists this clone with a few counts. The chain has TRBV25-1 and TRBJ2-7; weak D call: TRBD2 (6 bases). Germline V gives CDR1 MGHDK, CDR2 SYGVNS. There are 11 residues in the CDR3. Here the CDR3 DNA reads TGTTCCGCGGGAAGCTCCTACGAGCAGTACTTC. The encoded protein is CSAGSSYEQYF.

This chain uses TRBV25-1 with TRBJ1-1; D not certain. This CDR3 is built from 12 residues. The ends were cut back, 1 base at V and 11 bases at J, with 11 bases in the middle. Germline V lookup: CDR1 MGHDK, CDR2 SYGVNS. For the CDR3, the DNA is TGTGCCAGCAGTGAATCGAACGTGGCGGCTTTCTTT. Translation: CASSESNVAAFF.

The CDR3 DNA reads TGTGCCAGCAGCGGGCTAAACGAACGGGCTGAAGCTTTCTTT. Translating it yields CASSGLNERAEAFF. The V and J genes are TRBV5-4 and TRBJ1-1; D is unclear. Germline lookup yields CDR1 SGHNT and CDR2 YYREEE (reference sequence). The CDR3 covers 14 residues. The ends were cut back, 4 bases at V and 6 bases at J, with 16 bases in the middle.

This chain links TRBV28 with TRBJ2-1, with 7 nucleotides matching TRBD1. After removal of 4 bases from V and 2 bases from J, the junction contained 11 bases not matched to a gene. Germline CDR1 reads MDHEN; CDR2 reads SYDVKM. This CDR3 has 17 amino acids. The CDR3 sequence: CASSSNKGARAYNEQFF. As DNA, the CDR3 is TGTGCCAGCAGTTCAAATAAGGGGGCCCGCGCCTACAATGAGCAGTTCTTC. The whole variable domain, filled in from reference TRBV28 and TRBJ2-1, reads DVKVTQSSRYLVKRTGEKVFLECVQDMDHENMFWYRQDPGLGLRLIYFSYDVKMKEKGDIPEGYSVSREKKERFSLILESASTNQTSMYLCASSSNKGARAYNEQFFGPGTRLTVL.

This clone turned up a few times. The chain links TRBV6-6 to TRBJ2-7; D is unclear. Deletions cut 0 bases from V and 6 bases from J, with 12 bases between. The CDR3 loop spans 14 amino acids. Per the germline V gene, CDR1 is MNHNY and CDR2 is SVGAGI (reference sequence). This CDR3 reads CASSYSVWVSEQYF. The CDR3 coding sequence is TGTGCCAGCAGTTACTCGGTTTGGGTAAGCGAGCAGTACTTC.

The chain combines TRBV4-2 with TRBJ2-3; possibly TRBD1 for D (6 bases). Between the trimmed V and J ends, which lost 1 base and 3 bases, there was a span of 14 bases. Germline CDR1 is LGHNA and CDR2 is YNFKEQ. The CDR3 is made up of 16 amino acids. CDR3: CASSQVGAGGTDTQYF. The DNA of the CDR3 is TGTGCCAGCAGCCAAGTGGGGGCAGGTGGAACAGATACGCAGTATTTT.

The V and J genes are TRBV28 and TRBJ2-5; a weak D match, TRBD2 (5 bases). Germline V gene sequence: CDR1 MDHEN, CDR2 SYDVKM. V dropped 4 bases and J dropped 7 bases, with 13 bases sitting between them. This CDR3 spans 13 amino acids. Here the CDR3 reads CASSWRVRGTQYF. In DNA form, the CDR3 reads TGTGCCAGCAGTTGGCGGGTCCGGGGGACCCAGTACTTC.

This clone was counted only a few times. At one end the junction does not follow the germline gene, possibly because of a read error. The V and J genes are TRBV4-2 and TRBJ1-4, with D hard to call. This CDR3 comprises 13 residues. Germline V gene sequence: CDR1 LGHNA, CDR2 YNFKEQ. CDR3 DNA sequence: TGTGCCAGCAGACAAGGATCTAATGAAAAACTGTTTTTT. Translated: CASRQGSNEKLFF.

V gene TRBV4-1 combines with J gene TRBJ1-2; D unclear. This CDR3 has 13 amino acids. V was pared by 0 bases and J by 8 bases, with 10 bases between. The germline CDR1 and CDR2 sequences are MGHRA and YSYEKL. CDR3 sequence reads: CASSQESRGGYTF. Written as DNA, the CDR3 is TGCGCCAGCAGCCAAGAAAGTAGAGGAGGCTACACCTTC.

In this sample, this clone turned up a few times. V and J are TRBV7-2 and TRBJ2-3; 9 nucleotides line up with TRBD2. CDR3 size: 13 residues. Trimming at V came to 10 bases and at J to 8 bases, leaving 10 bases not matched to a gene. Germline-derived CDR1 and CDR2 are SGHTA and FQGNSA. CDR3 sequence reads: CATSLAGQSTQYF. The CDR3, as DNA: TGTGCCACCTCACTAGCGGGTCAGAGTACGCAGTATTTT.

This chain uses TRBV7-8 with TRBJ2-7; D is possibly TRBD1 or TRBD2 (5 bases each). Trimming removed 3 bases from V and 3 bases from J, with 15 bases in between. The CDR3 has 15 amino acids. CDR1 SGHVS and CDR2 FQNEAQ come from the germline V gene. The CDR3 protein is CASSFFTGPYYEQYF. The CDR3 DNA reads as TGTGCCAGCAGCTTCTTTACGGGACCCTACTACGAGCAGTACTTC.

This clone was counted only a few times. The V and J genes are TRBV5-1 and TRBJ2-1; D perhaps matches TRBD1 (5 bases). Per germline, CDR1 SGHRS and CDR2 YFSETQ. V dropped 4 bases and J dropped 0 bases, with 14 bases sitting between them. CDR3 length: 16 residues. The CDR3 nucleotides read TGCGCCAGCAGCCAACGTCAGGGCCTCTCCTACAATGAGCAGTTCTTC. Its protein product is CASSQRQGLSYNEQFF.

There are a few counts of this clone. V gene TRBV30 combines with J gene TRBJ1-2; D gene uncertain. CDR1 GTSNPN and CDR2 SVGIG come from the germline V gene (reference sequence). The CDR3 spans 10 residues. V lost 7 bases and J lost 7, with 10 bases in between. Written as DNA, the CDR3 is TGTGCCTCCGGGGAGACTGGCTACACCTTC. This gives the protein CASGETGYTF.

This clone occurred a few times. CDR3 bases: TGTGCCTGGAGGGGAGGACCTTTATACGAGCAGTACTTC. Protein product: CAWRGGPLYEQYF. This rearrangement joins TRBV30 to TRBJ2-7; tentatively, D is TRBD2 (6 bases). The CDR3 contains 13 residues. V gave up 3 bases and J gave up 4 bases, with 13 bases separating them. CDR1 and CDR2 (germline): GTSNPN, SVGIG (reference sequence).

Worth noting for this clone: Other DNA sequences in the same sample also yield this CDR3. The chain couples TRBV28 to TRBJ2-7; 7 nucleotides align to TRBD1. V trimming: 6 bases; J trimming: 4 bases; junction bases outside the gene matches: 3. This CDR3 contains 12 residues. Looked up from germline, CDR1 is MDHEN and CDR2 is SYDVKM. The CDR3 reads CASRGQIYEQYF. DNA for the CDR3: TGTGCCAGCAGGGGACAGATTTACGAGCAGTACTTC.

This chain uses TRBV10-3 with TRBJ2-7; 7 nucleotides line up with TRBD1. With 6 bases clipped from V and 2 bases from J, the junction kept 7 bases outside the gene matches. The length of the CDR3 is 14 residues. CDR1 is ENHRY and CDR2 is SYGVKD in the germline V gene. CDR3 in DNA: TGTGCCATCAGGTTAGGGACAGAAACCTACGAGCAGTACTTC. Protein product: CAIRLGTETYEQYF.

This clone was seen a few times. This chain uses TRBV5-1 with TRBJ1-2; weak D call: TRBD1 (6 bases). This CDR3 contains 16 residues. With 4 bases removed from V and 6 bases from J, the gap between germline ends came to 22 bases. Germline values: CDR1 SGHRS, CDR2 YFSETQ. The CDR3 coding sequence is TGCGCCAGCAGCACAAGGCCGACAGGACCCTGGGATGGCTACACCTTC. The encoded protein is CASSTRPTGPWDGYTF.

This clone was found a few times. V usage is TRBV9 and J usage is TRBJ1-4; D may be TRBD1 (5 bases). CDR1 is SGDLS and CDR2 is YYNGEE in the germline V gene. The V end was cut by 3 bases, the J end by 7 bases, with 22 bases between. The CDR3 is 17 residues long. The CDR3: CASSEGDRQFSPEKLFF. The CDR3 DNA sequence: TGTGCCAGCAGCGAAGGGGACCGACAATTCTCGCCTGAAAAACTGTTTTTT.

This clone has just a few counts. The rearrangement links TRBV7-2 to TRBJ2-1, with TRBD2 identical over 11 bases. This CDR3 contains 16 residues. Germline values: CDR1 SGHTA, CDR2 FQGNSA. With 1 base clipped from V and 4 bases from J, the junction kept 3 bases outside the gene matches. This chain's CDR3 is CASSLVAGGMYNEQFF. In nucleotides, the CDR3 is TGTGCCAGCAGCTTAGTAGCGGGAGGGATGTACAATGAGCAGTTCTTC.

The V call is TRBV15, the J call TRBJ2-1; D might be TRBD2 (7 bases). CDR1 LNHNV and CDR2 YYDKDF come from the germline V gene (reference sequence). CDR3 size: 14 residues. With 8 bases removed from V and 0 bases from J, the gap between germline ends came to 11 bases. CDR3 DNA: TGTGCCACCCGGAGGGGGGGCTCCTACAATGAGCAGTTCTTC. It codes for CATRRGGSYNEQFF.

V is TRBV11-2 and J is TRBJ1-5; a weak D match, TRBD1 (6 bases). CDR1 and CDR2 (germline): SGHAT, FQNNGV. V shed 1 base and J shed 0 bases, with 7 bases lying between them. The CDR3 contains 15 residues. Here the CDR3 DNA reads TGTGCCAGCAGCTTAGTAGGGGGTAGCAATCAGCCCCAGCATTTT. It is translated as CASSLVGGSNQPQHF.

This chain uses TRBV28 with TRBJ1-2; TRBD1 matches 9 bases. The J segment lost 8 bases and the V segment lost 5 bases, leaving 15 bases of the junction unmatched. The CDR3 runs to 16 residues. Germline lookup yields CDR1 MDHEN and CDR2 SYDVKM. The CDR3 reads CASSRTGGRVVKGYTF. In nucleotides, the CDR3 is TGTGCCAGCAGTCGAACAGGGGGCAGGGTGGTAAAAGGCTACACCTTC.

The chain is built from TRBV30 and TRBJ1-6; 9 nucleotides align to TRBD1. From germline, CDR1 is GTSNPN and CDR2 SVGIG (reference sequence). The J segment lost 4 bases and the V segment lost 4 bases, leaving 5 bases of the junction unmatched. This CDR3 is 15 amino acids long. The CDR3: CAWIGGQGYNSPLHF. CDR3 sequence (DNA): TGTGCCTGGATTGGAGGACAGGGGTATAATTCACCCCTCCACTTT.

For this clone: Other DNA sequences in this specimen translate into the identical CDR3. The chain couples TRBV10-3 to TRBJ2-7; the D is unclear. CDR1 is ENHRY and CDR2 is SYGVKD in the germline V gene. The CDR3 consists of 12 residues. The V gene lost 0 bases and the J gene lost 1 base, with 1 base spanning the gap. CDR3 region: CAISESSYEQYF. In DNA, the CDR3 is TGTGCCATCAGTGAGTCGTCCTACGAGCAGTACTTC.

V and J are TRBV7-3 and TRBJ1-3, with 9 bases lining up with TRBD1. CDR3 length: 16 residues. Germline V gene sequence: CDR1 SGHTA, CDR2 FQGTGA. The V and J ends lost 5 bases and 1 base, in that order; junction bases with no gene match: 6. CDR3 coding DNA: TGTGCCAGCAGCCCCACAGGGGGCACTTCTGGAAACACCATATATTTT. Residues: CASSPTGGTSGNTIYF.

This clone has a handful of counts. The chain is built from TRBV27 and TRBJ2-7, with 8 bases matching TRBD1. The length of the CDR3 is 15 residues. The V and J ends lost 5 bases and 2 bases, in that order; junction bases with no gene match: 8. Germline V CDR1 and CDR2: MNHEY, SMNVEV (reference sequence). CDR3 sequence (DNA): TGTGCCAGCAGTCCGGGACAGGTAGTTGCCTACGAGCAGTACTTC. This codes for CASSPGQVVAYEQYF.